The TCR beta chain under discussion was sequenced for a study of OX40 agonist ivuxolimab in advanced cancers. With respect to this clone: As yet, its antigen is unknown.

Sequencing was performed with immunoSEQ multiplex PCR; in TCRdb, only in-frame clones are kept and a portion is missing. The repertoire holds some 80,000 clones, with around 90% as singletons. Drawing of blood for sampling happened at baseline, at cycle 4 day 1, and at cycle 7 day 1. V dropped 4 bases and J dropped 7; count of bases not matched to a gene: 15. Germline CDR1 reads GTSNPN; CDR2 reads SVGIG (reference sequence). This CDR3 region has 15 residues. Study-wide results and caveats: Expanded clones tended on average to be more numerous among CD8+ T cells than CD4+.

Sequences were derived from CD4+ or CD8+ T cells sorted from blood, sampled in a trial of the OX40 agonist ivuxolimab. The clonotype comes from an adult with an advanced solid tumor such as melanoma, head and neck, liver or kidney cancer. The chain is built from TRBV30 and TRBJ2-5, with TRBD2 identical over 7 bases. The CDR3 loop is CAWKEIAGVRTTQYF. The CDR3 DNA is TGTGCCTGGAAGGAAATTGCGGGGGTAAGGACGACCCAGTACTTC. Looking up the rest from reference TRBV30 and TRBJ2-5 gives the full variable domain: SQTIHQWPATLVQPVGSPLSLECTVEGTSNPNLYWYRQAAGRGLQLLFYSVGIGQISSEVPQNLSASRPQDRQFILSSKKLLLSDSGFYLCAWKEIAGVRTTQYFGPGTRLLVL.